This T cell receptor beta chain was sequenced during a study of blood T cell repertoires in COVID-19 (dated by TCRdb to 2018 to 2020). Study-level background: Samples covering the acute and convalescent phases of COVID-19 were provided by collaborators in the United States, Italy and Spain. The sample metadata nearly always contained a de-identified subject ID, COVID-19 status, age in years and sex. HLA class I and class II types, where available, came from metadata supplied by the sample provider rather than from assay-based typing. Subjects who had been exposed to COVID-19, were actively infected with it, or had recovered from it provided the deeply sampled blood TCRbeta repertoires that made up the dataset. The samples were drawn from the first 160 participants of the ongoing ImmuneRACE study and from under 1,500 subjects provided by 6 global collaborators. The prospective study material was composed of cDNA or gDNA derived from T cells, B-cell-depleted T cells, or PBMCs. The repertoires were released in a freely available public database intended as a resource for research on the immune response to SARS-CoV-2.

The collaborating institutions used their own protocols to collect whole blood in K2EDTA tubes. For TCRbeta analysis, collaborators shipped samples in one of three forms: frozen whole blood, isolated PBMCs, or DNA extracted from either of those sample types. Beyond this particular receptor, the publication reports: How much clinical and demographic metadata was included differed by source and by participant, and the metadata was provided uncurated.

V loses 3 bases, J loses 2 bases, and the germline ends lie 5 bases apart. The CDR3, cysteine through phenylalanine, is 14 amino acids long. Only the CDR3 part of the read is kept: 42 bases, read in frame from the first base. The germline V gene sets CDR1 to MDHEN and CDR2 to SYDVKM. The immunoSEQ Assay, a bias-controlled multiplex PCR, was used to amplify TCRbeta CDR3 regions from genomic DNA. From the authors' description of their analysis: Nucleated cell counts per sample were estimated from amplification of reference gene primers within the assay. To quantify the absolute abundance of each unique TCRbeta CDR3 rearrangement, sequence reads were collapsed and filtered. For each sample, productive Simpson clonality was calculated as the square root of Simpson's diversity index over productive rearrangements. Imported from immuneACCESS, the table was reduced by TCRdb to in-frame sequences with V and J called. These copies leave out some clones; in studies compared against another copy, an unresolved V gene accounts for under half, and the cause of the remainder is not known. Clone size and the V and J calls come from that table; the DNA yielded D and trimming. The sample data list approximately 210,000 clones, and over 80% of these were observed just once. Approximately 5% of the sample lies in the top ten.

Note on this clone: Its antigen is unknown. No base quality values were provided; no much bigger clone lies one nucleotide off.

The sequence links TRBV28 to TRBJ2-6; TRBD2 is a weak D gene call, 5 bases matching. Sample: peripheral blood. This TCR came from a human donor in a cohort sampled during active COVID-19. The bases read TGTGCCAGCAGTTTGAGGGCTGGGGCCAACGTCCTGACTTTC. It specifies CASSLRAGANVLTF.